One sample yielded the 13 T cell receptor beta chains listed below, sequenced in a study of T cells after yellow fever vaccination. MiXCR, applied by TCRdb to the 5' RACE reads, yields one record per CDR3 protein. The table lists 250,000 to 300,000 distinct CDR3 sequences, over 10% of them singletons, with roughly 0.5% in the top ten. The sequences come from CD4+ T cells sorted from PBMCs, collected 45 days after the yellow fever booster vaccination. The receptor source for this set is a man aged 30 to 45 who received the YFV17D yellow fever vaccine.

CDR3 region: CASSRTAIIDIQYF. The CDR3 nucleotides are TGTGCCAGCAGTCGGACTGCTATCATAGACATTCAGTACTTC. The chain joins TRBV6-1 to TRBJ2-4; D is perhaps TRBD2 (5 bases). The CDR3 covers 14 residues. CDR1 MNHNS and CDR2 SASEGT come from the germline V gene. The V end was cut by 5 bases, the J end by 8 bases, with 16 bases between.

The chain uses TRBV4-3 and TRBJ2-7; 10 bases map to TRBD2. Trimming removed 4 bases from V and 4 bases from J; junction bases left unmatched: 7. CDR3 length equals 15 residues. Germline V gene lookup returns CDR1 LGHNA and CDR2 YSLEER. CDR3 protein: CASSRRLAGTYEQYF. DNA of the CDR3: TGCGCCAGCAGCCGAAGACTAGCGGGCACGTACGAGCAGTACTTC.

V usage is TRBV29-1 and J usage is TRBJ1-2; TRBD1 aligns across 9 bases. The CDR3 spans 12 residues. CDR1 and CDR2 from the germline V gene are SQVTM and ANQGSEA. The V gene end was trimmed by 5 bases and the J gene end by 6 bases; junction bases not matched to a gene: 4. DNA for the CDR3: TGCAGCGTTACAGGACAGGGGAATGGCTACACCTTC. It yields the protein CSVTGQGNGYTF.

The V and J genes are TRBV7-2 and TRBJ2-5; tentative D call: TRBD2 (6 bases). The CDR3 runs to 15 residues. Germline CDR1 SGHTA, CDR2 FQGNSA. V lost 5 bases and J lost 1, with 14 bases in between. The chain's CDR3 is CASSPTGTPQETQYF. The DNA for the CDR3 is TGTGCCAGCAGCCCGACCGGGACTCCCCAAGAGACCCAGTACTTC.

J is TRBJ2-7 and V is TRBV7-9, with 8 positions matching TRBD1. The junction had 5 bases not matched to a gene; V was cut back by 5 bases and J by 5 bases. The CDR3 totals 13 residues. Looked up from germline, CDR1 is SEHNR and CDR2 is FQNEAQ (reference sequence). CDR3 sequence (DNA): TGTGCCAGCAGCCCGACAGGGGTCAACGAGCAGTACTTC. The encoded protein is CASSPTGVNEQYF.

This clonotype has only a few counts. The chain uses TRBV6-2 or TRBV6-3 and TRBJ1-5; TRBD1 is a possible D gene (6 bases). Between the trimmed V and J ends, which lost 11 bases and 7 bases, there was a span of 21 bases. This CDR3 has 14 amino acids. Germline CDR1 and CDR2: MNHEY and SVGEGT. The CDR3: CASALMGAGQPQHF. The CDR3 coding sequence is TGTGCCTCAGCCCTTATGGGGGCAGGGCAGCCCCAGCATTTT.

This clonotype has a handful of counts. This chain joins TRBV9 and TRBJ2-6, with D tentatively TRBD1 (6 bases). Looked up from germline, CDR1 is SGDLS and CDR2 is YYNGEE. Trimming pared 6 bases from V and 2 bases from J, leaving 12 bases between. The CDR3 has 15 amino acids. CDR3 bases: TGTGCCAGCACCACCCAGGGGACTGGGGCCAACGTCCTGACTTTC. Translation gives CASTTQGTGANVLTF.

This clonotype was recorded a few times. The chain employs TRBV5-1 and TRBJ2-5; 8 nucleotides agree with TRBD2. V shed 7 bases and J 1 base; nucleotides not matched to a gene: 9. The CDR3 sequence is 15 residues long. CDR1 is SGHRS and CDR2 is YFSETQ in the germline V gene. CDR3 coding DNA: TGCGCCAGCGCGCTCCAGCGGGGGCCCCAAGAGACCCAGTACTTC. The encoded protein is CASALQRGPQETQYF.

V and J are TRBV20-1 and TRBJ2-2; 10 nucleotides agree with TRBD2. With V trimmed by 6 bases and J by 3 bases, 10 bases remained unmatched. The CDR3 sequence is 16 residues long. The germline gives CDR1 DFQATT, CDR2 SNEGSKA (reference sequence). For the CDR3, the DNA is TGCAGTGCAATGCAAGCGGGAGGGCCTGACACCGGGGAGCTGTTTTTT. Its protein product is CSAMQAGGPDTGELFF.

This clonotype was detected many times. CDR3 coding DNA: TGCGCCAGCAGCAAGGACGGAGAGTATGGCTACACCTTC. It codes for CASSKDGEYGYTF. This chain connects TRBV5-1 to TRBJ1-2; no firm D call. CDR3 length equals 13 residues. The V end lost 4 bases, the J end lost 5 bases, and 12 bases lay between the germline ends. The germline gives CDR1 SGHRS, CDR2 YFSETQ.

CDR3 sequence: CASSSRTKEEDTQYF. The CDR3, as DNA: TGTGCCAGCAGCTCCCGGACAAAAGAGGAAGATACGCAGTATTTT. This chain links TRBV11-2 with TRBJ2-3, with D possibly being TRBD1 (5 bases). The ends were cut back, 4 bases at V and 5 bases at J, with 16 bases in the middle. CDR3 length: 15 residues. Germline assignment: CDR1 SGHAT and CDR2 FQNNGV.

This clonotype was seen ten or more times. V and J are TRBV5-1 and TRBJ2-5; D possibly corresponds to TRBD1 (6 bases). Germline V gives CDR1 SGHRS, CDR2 YFSETQ. The CDR3 totals 15 residues. Trimming stripped 0 bases from V and 2 bases from J, with 11 bases between. CDR3 sequence (DNA): TGCGCCAGCAGCTTGGATCAGGGGCGTCAAGAGACCCAGTACTTC. As protein: CASSLDQGRQETQYF.

This clonotype was counted at least ten times. The chain links TRBV29-1 to TRBJ2-7; D is undetermined. The CDR3 has 11 residues. The germline V and J ends were trimmed by 5 bases and 2 bases, with 7 bases remaining between them. CDR1 SQVTM and CDR2 ANQGSEA come from the germline V gene. CDR3 sequence reads: CSVQSTYEQYF. CDR3 DNA sequence: TGCAGCGTTCAGTCGACCTACGAGCAGTACTTC.